Sequencing of this T cell receptor (beta chain) was carried out in a study of cytomegalovirus exposure and HLA in healthy donors. Broader study findings: It was confirmed in vitro that a few of the CMV-associated chains were specific for CMV antigens.

The study ran its PCR with 60 Vbeta and 13 Jbeta primers. Sequencing was performed with immunoSEQ multiplex PCR; in TCRdb, only in-frame clones are kept and a portion is missing. This sample has around 120,000 clones, with about two thirds found just once. To note about this clone: Its specificity is not known.

The material sequenced was PBMCs. The sequence came from a woman in her fifties or sixties in good health and CMV-seropositive.

The CDR3 sequence: CASSFSSGGSYEQYF. CDR3 DNA sequence: TGCGCCAGCAGCTTTTCTAGCGGGGGAAGCTACGAGCAGTACTTC. The J gene is TRBJ2-7, the V gene TRBV5-1; 10 bases fit TRBD2. V trimming: 2 bases; J trimming: 3 bases; junction bases outside the gene matches: 5. Germline V lookup: CDR1 SGHRS, CDR2 YFSETQ. The CDR3 spans 15 residues.